This T cell receptor (beta chain) is from a study of regulatory T cells in long-lasting Graves disease. Study-wide points: The study found persistent patients shared more public clonotypes (fewer than 3,000) than new patients (around 870).

The CDR3 is 12 amino acids. V was cut by 10 bases and J by 1 base, with 8 bases left in between. Germline V gives CDR1 ENHRY, CDR2 SYGVKD. The TCR beta library used iRepertoire HTBI primers with Arm-PCR amplification of CDR3. TCRdb itself ran the multiplex PCR reads through MiXCR, one entry per CDR3 protein. This repertoire shows hundreds of thousands of distinct CDR3 sequences, 13% found once; its top ten account for roughly 10%. This clonotype was counted at least ten times. Its antigen is unknown. The time point: newly diagnosed GD, antithyroid drugs for less than 3 months. From PBMCs, RNA was extracted and then used to make the TCR library. This sample also appeared in a second study, on T cells in Graves' hyperthyroidism and ophthalmopathy. This second study notes: Participants, patients aged 18 to 65, had newly diagnosed hyperthyroidism with a duration under 2 months. Clinicians diagnosed patients from clinical symptoms, serum thyroxine and TRAb, thyroid ultrasound and orbital computed tomography. Blood also showed most of the thyroid clonotypes that were expanded above 0.001.

Sample: peripheral blood mononuclear cells (PBMCs), taken at new diagnosis, from a patient treated with antithyroid drugs. The TCR originated in a young man with Graves disease. The rearrangement links TRBV10-3 to TRBJ2-1; tentative D call: TRBD1 (5 bases). As DNA, the CDR3 is TGTGCCAGCAGACAGTCCTACAATGAGCAGTTCTTC. Translated: CASRQSYNEQFF.